The 21 T cell receptor beta chains given below trace back to one sample, sequenced in a study of response to subunit inactivated influenza vaccine. From the RT-PCR reads, TCRdb called clonotypes with MiXCR, one entry per CDR3 protein. Of about 700,000 distinct CDR3 sequences listed, about 15% are singletons. The starting material was PBMCs from blood, obtained about 14 days before vaccination. All receptors derive from a man in his fifties who received an inactivated influenza vaccine.

This clonotype was detected a few times. The chain employs TRBV7-9 and TRBJ1-1; D remains unclear. CDR1 is SEHNR and CDR2 is FQNEAQ in the germline V gene (reference sequence). This CDR3 spans 13 amino acids. V was clipped by 5 bases and J by 7 bases, with 14 bases between them. In DNA form, the CDR3 reads TGTGCCAGCAGCCCGGGGAGGGTGGGTGAAGCTTTCTTT. Amino acids: CASSPGRVGEAFF.

V is TRBV20-1 and J is TRBJ2-5; possible D gene TRBD1, 5 bases. From germline, CDR1 is DFQATT and CDR2 SNEGSKA (reference sequence). The CDR3 totals 12 residues. The V end was cut by 3 bases, the J end by 7 bases, with 12 bases between. The CDR3 DNA reads as TGCAGTGCTAGTCCGCAGGGAAGGACCCAGTACTTC. Its translation is CSASPQGRTQYF.

In this sample, this clonotype turned up a few times. The chain combines TRBV7-9 with TRBJ2-4, with D possibly matching TRBD2 (5 bases). Trimming cost V 5 bases and J 1 base, with 15 bases left between them. Germline CDR1 and CDR2: SEHNR and FQNEAQ (reference sequence). CDR3 length equals 16 residues. The CDR3 sequence is CASSPSPRGAKNIQYF. The CDR3, as DNA: TGTGCCAGCAGCCCATCTCCTCGAGGGGCCAAAAACATTCAGTACTTC.

This clonotype was observed a few times. The chain recombines TRBV7-2 with TRBJ2-5; 10 bases match TRBD2. The CDR3 contains 17 residues. V lost 6 bases, J lost 5 bases, and 15 bases stayed unmatched. The germline V gene has CDR1 SGHTA and CDR2 FQGNSA. The CDR3 DNA follows: TGTGCCAGCAGAGACGGGACTAGCGCATCCCGGGGGGAGACCCAGTACTTC. This codes for CASRDGTSASRGETQYF.

This clonotype showed up just a few times. This chain connects TRBV11-2 to TRBJ2-7; D might be TRBD2 (6 bases). Germline V CDR1 and CDR2: SGHAT, FQNNGV. V lost 3 bases and J lost 3, with 15 bases in between. The CDR3 spans 15 residues. CDR3 nucleotides: TGTGCCAGCAGCTTTTCGTTCGGGGGAGGCTACGAGCAGTACTTC. Its protein product is CASSFSFGGGYEQYF.

The table lists this clonotype with a few counts. V gene TRBV7-9 combines with J gene TRBJ2-2, with 8 positions matching TRBD1. Germline loops: CDR1 SEHNR, CDR2 FQNEAQ (reference sequence). This CDR3 region has 15 residues. The junction had 6 bases not matched to a gene; V was cut back by 2 bases and J by 7 bases. Here the CDR3 reads CASSLRRTGIGELFF. CDR3 sequence (DNA): TGTGCCAGCAGCTTACGTAGGACAGGGATCGGGGAGCTGTTTTTT.

The chain combines TRBV6-2 or TRBV6-3 with TRBJ2-7; D gene ambiguous. The CDR3 is made up of 13 amino acids. Per germline, CDR1 MNHEY and CDR2 SVGEGT. Trimming left V 7 bases short and J 2 bases short, with 12 bases between. In nucleotides, the CDR3 is TGTGCCAGCAATCCAGCACCAGCCTACGAGCAGTACTTC. Protein sequence: CASNPAPAYEQYF.

This clonotype was detected only a few times. This chain links TRBV3-1 with TRBJ2-1; TRBD1 matches 11 bases. V lost 0 bases to trimming and J lost 11 bases; unmatched junction nucleotides: 6. The CDR3 sequence is 15 residues long. CDR1 is LGHDT, CDR2 YNNKEL, per germline (reference sequence). The CDR3, as DNA: TGTGCCAGCAGCCAAGATTGGGACAGGGGGGTTAAGCAGTTCTTC. This codes for CASSQDWDRGVKQFF.

The chain recombines TRBV28 with TRBJ1-4, with unresolved D. Germline loops: CDR1 MDHEN, CDR2 SYDVKM. V lost 3 bases to trimming and J lost 8 bases, with 13 bases between them. CDR3 size: 14 residues. The CDR3 DNA is TGTGCCAGCAGTTTGGTCACCCCGAGGGAAAAACTGTTTTTT. Its protein is CASSLVTPREKLFF.

The sample holds a few counts of this clonotype. This chain connects TRBV7-9 to TRBJ2-2; 7 bases map to TRBD1. The CDR3 sequence is 13 residues long. Germline values: CDR1 SEHNR, CDR2 FQNEAQ (reference sequence). V trimming: 4 bases; J trimming: 6 bases; junction bases outside the gene matches: 2. DNA for the CDR3: TGTGCCAGCAGCTGGACAGGTTCCGGGGAGCTGTTTTTT. Translated: CASSWTGSGELFF.

This clonotype was counted at least ten times. V gene TRBV15 combines with J gene TRBJ2-5, with 11 bases aligning to TRBD2. Looked up from germline, CDR1 is LNHNV and CDR2 is YYDKDF (reference sequence). This CDR3 has 15 residues. V dropped 3 bases and J dropped 2; count of bases not matched to a gene: 2. The CDR3 loop reads CATSRTSGEQETQYF. The CDR3 DNA reads TGTGCCACCAGCAGGACTAGCGGGGAACAAGAGACCCAGTACTTC.

The chain links TRBV6-4 to TRBJ2-3, with 11 bases matching TRBD2. The CDR3 consists of 18 residues. The germline V gene encodes CDR1 MRHNA and CDR2 SNTAGT. The V and J ends lost 6 bases and 0 bases, in that order; junction bases with no gene match: 11. The CDR3 loop is CASRTMLAGGQSTDTQYF. For the CDR3, the DNA is TGTGCCAGCAGGACCATGCTAGCGGGGGGTCAAAGCACAGATACGCAGTATTTT.

The V call is TRBV6-5, the J call TRBJ2-3, with a tentative D call TRBD2 (6 bases). The CDR3 spans 16 residues. Germline V gene data show CDR1 as MNHEY and CDR2 as SVGAGI. Trimming took off 0 bases at V and 0 bases at J, with 10 bases between the two ends. This CDR3 is CASSYSLGTSTDTQYF. CDR3 DNA sequence: TGTGCCAGCAGTTACTCTCTGGGGACTAGCACAGATACGCAGTATTTT.

The chain recombines TRBV29-1 with TRBJ2-3; D uncertain. The CDR3 has 13 residues. Germline values: CDR1 SQVTM, CDR2 ANQGSEA. V dropped 6 bases and J dropped 2 bases, with 12 bases sitting between them. The CDR3 sequence: CSVPGRNTDTQYF. The CDR3 DNA reads TGCAGCGTCCCCGGAAGGAACACAGATACGCAGTATTTT.

This rearrangement joins TRBV5-5 to TRBJ1-3; D is perhaps TRBD1 (5 bases). There are 14 residues in the CDR3. In germline, CDR1 is SGHKS, CDR2 YYEKEE (reference sequence). Trimming removed 0 bases at V and 4 bases at J, with 8 bases between. CDR3 residues: CASSLVPGGNTIYF. CDR3 coding DNA: TGTGCCAGCAGCTTGGTTCCAGGGGGAAACACCATATATTTT.

The chain carries TRBV20-1 and TRBJ2-7; tentative D call: TRBD2 (8 bases). V lost 3 bases to trimming and J lost 2 bases, with 26 bases between them. The CDR3 contains 18 residues. The germline CDR1 and CDR2 sequences are DFQATT and SNEGSKA (reference sequence). The CDR3 nucleotides read TGCAGTGCTAGCAAGACAGGGTTAGGGACTAGTGGTCCCTACGAGCAGTACTTC. Translation: CSASKTGLGTSGPYEQYF.

The chain employs TRBV7-6 and TRBJ1-6, with D maybe TRBD1 (6 bases). Looked up from germline, CDR1 is SGHVS and CDR2 is FNYEAQ. Between the trimmed V and J ends, which lost 4 bases and 0 bases, there was a span of 10 bases. The CDR3 runs to 16 residues. CDR3: CASSSTGSSYNSPLHF. CDR3 nucleotides: TGTGCCAGCAGCTCAACAGGGAGCTCCTATAATTCACCCCTCCACTTT.

V usage is TRBV7-6 and J usage is TRBJ1-1, with 7 bases identical to TRBD1. The CDR3 spans 15 residues. V lost 1 base and J lost 7; bases outside the gene matches: 9. In germline, CDR1 is SGHVS, CDR2 FNYEAQ. CDR3: CASSLVAGGRSEAFF. The CDR3 bases are TGTGCCAGCAGCTTAGTCGCAGGGGGGCGAAGTGAAGCTTTCTTT.

V is TRBV6-5 and J is TRBJ1-1, with D tentatively TRBD1 (5 bases). The CDR3 runs 15 residues. V was pared by 1 base and J by 4 bases, with 13 bases between. Germline V gives CDR1 MNHEY, CDR2 SVGAGI. As DNA, the CDR3 is TGTGCCAGCAGTTACTTTGTTTCCAGGGTCACTGAAGCTTTCTTT. It specifies CASSYFVSRVTEAFF.

The chain carries TRBV12-3 or TRBV12-4 and TRBJ2-7; D is perhaps TRBD1 (5 bases). V lost 3 bases, J lost 7 bases, and 22 bases lay in between. This CDR3 is built from 16 residues. CDR3 residues: CASSLIPLSGAREQYF. The CDR3 DNA follows: TGTGCCAGCAGTTTGATTCCTCTTTCTGGGGCTAGGGAGCAGTACTTC.

The table lists this clonotype with many counts. The chain combines TRBV7-6 with TRBJ1-5; TRBD1 is a possible D gene (5 bases). CDR1 is SGHVS and CDR2 is FNYEAQ in the germline V gene. Trimming shortened V by 5 bases and J by 1 base, and 9 bases separated the two germline ends. The CDR3 is 14 residues long. In DNA form, the CDR3 reads TGTGCCAGCAGCGGGGGAGCGAGCAATCAGCCCCAGCATTTT. Translated, it gives CASSGGASNQPQHF. The full variable domain, rest sourced from reference TRBV7-6 and TRBJ1-5, is GAGVSQSPRYKVTKRGQDVALRCDPISGHVSLYWYRQALGQGPEFLTYFNYEAQQDKSGLPNDRFSAERPEGSISTLTIQRTEQRDSAMYRCASSGGASNQPQHFGDGTRLSIL.